A single count supports the clone carrying this T cell receptor (beta chain). Original processing notes: Counts of nucleated cells, estimated from reference gene primer amplification, were obtained. TCRdb keeps only in-frame clones here, not all; method: immunoSEQ multiplex PCR. V and J calls plus clone size are reproduced from that table; the DNA served to infer D and trimming. Of around 40,000 clones in the sample, under 90% are singletons; the top ten hold 20% to 25%. This entry comes from a study of blood T cell repertoires in COVID-19. Study as a whole: There were acute and convalescent COVID-19 samples, and they came from the United States, Italy and Spain. PBMCs, B-cell-depleted T cells, or T cells were the source of the cDNA or gDNA that made up the material.

The origin of this receptor is a man aged 50 or older with active COVID-19. Sequencing was carried out using peripheral blood.

CDR3 nucleotide sequence: TGTGCCAGCAGCTTACAGGGAGGGGAAGCTTTCTTT. Its translation is CASSLQGGEAFF. V usage is TRBV6-5 and J usage is TRBJ1-1; D is perhaps TRBD1 (6 bases). CDR1 is MNHEY and CDR2 is SVGAGI in the germline V gene. V lost 6 bases, J lost 8 bases, and 13 bases lay in between. The CDR3 has 12 residues.